The 13 T cell receptor beta chains below all came from one sample that was sequenced in a study of CD8+CD57+ T cells in acquired aplastic anemia. Patients chosen for sequencing had CD8+CD57+ cells that had expanded, as shown by flow cytometry. Template material for TCR beta VDJ and CDR3 profiling consisted of genomic DNA. MiXCR, run by TCRdb on the reads, gives a single entry per CDR3 protein. The sample contains some 160,000 distinct CDR3 sequences, about 48% of which appear only once. Material: sorted CD4+, CD8+, or CD8+CD57+ T cells (not recorded which) from PBMCs. The origin of the receptors is a human donor with aplastic anemia.

The genes are TRBV20-1 and TRBJ1-5; TRBD1 aligns across 9 bases. Germline assignment: CDR1 DFQATT and CDR2 SNEGSKA (reference sequence). This CDR3 contains 15 residues. Trimming at V came to 6 bases and at J to 4 bases, leaving 10 bases not matched to a gene. CDR3 DNA: TGCAGTGCCACGCCCGGGACAGGGCGGAATCAGCCCCAGCATTTT. Protein: CSATPGTGRNQPQHF.

This clonotype was detected ten times or more. The V gene is TRBV6-1, the J gene TRBJ2-7; D is unclear. Germline V gives CDR1 MNHNS, CDR2 SASEGT. The V gene lost 6 bases and the J gene lost 4 bases, with 4 bases spanning the gap. The CDR3 runs to 10 residues. The CDR3 sequence is CASREYEQYF. The CDR3 bases are TGTGCCAGCAGGGAGTACGAGCAGTACTTC.

This clonotype appeared a few times. The gene calls are TRBV19 and TRBJ1-2; no clear D gene. Germline-derived CDR1 and CDR2 are LNHDA and SQIVND (reference sequence). The V end was cut by 1 base, the J end by 8 bases, with 8 bases between. The CDR3 is made up of 12 amino acids. The CDR3 bases are TGTGCCAGTAGTATAGTAAACGGGGGCTACACCTTC. Its translation is CASSIVNGGYTF.

The J gene is TRBJ2-7, the V gene TRBV2; TRBD1 matches 10 bases. The germline gives CDR1 SNHLY, CDR2 FYNNEI. The V and J ends lost 6 bases and 2 bases, in that order; junction bases with no gene match: 7. The CDR3 is made up of 15 amino acids. The CDR3 coding sequence is TGTGCCAGCAGAACCGGGACAGGGGCCACCTACGAGCAGTACTTC. Amino acid sequence: CASRTGTGATYEQYF.

Here the CDR3 DNA reads TGCAGCGTTGCGGGAGTCGTCTACGAGCAGTACTTC. It encodes CSVAGVVYEQYF. The chain links TRBV29-1 to TRBJ2-7; TRBD2 is a possible D gene (6 bases). The CDR3 totals 12 residues. CDR1 is SQVTM and CDR2 is ANQGSEA in the germline V gene. V lost 4 bases and J 3 bases, leaving 10 bases between the germline ends.

This clonotype was seen only once. The chain is built from TRBV7-3 and TRBJ2-2, with a tentative D call TRBD1 (6 bases). Germline lookup yields CDR1 SGHTA and CDR2 FQGTGA. The V end lost 5 bases, the J end lost 6 bases, and 10 bases lay between the germline ends. The CDR3 runs to 13 residues. The CDR3 spells CASSNTGSGELFF. As DNA, the CDR3 is TGTGCCAGCAGCAACACAGGGTCCGGGGAGCTGTTTTTT.

The chain joins TRBV11-3 to TRBJ2-7; 12 bases align to TRBD2. V lost 3 bases to trimming and J lost 4 bases; unmatched junction nucleotides: 10. The germline V gene has CDR1 SGHNT and CDR2 YENEEA. The CDR3 covers 17 residues. CDR3 loop: CASSFSLAGGPLYEQYF. For the CDR3, the DNA is TGTGCCAGCAGCTTCTCGCTAGCGGGAGGGCCCTTGTACGAGCAGTACTTC.

This chain joins TRBV3-1 and TRBJ2-3; no reliable D call. Trimming shortened V by 4 bases and J by 7 bases, and 15 bases separated the two germline ends. This CDR3 region has 14 residues. The germline CDR1 and CDR2 sequences are LGHDT and YNNKEL (reference sequence). In nucleotides, the CDR3 is TGTGCCAGCAGCCTGACCCCCGAACTCAATACGCAGTATTTT. Amino acid sequence: CASSLTPELNTQYF.

The chain links TRBV20-1 to TRBJ1-2; D ambiguous. Germline CDR1 reads DFQATT; CDR2 reads SNEGSKA (reference sequence). The CDR3 loop spans 14 amino acids. The V end lost 0 bases, the J end lost 2 bases, and 10 bases lay between the germline ends. The CDR3 DNA follows: TGCAGTGCTAGAGAGGCCGGCGGGAACTATGGCTACACCTTC. Encoded protein: CSAREAGGNYGYTF.

The table lists this clonotype with a count of one. The genes are TRBV10-3 and TRBJ2-2, with D unresolved. With 3 bases removed from V and 1 base from J, the gap between germline ends came to 3 bases. Germline loops: CDR1 ENHRY, CDR2 SYGVKD. CDR3 length equals 13 residues. The CDR3 bases are TGTGCCATCAGTGACCGGAACACCGGGGAGCTGTTTTTT. Translation: CAISDRNTGELFF.

J is TRBJ1-2 and V is TRBV2, with D perhaps TRBD1 (5 bases). V lost 8 bases, J lost 5 bases, and 12 bases lay in between. This CDR3 has 12 residues. From germline, CDR1 is SNHLY and CDR2 FYNNEI. The DNA for the CDR3 is TGTGCCAGCGGTGGCAGGGAGTATGGCTACACCTTC. The encoded protein is CASGGREYGYTF.

The V gene is TRBV25-1, the J gene TRBJ2-1, with TRBD2 identical over 12 bases. Germline CDR1 MGHDK, CDR2 SYGVNS. Trimming removed 6 bases from V and 12 bases from J; junction bases left unmatched: 6. The CDR3 has 13 amino acids. The CDR3 sequence: CASSHILAGGQFF. The CDR3 DNA reads TGTGCCAGCAGCCACATACTAGCGGGGGGGCAGTTCTTC. The full variable domain, with the rest looked up from reference TRBV25-1 and TRBJ2-1, is EADIYQTPRYLVIGTGKKITLECSQTMGHDKMYWYQQDPGMELHLIHYSYGVNSTEKGDLSSESTVSRIRTEHFPLTLESARPSHTSQYLCASSHILAGGQFFGPGTRLTVL.

This clonotype was seen repeatedly, ten times or more. One end of the junction varies from germline; a read error may be responsible. J is TRBJ2-3 and V is TRBV7-7; tentative D call: TRBD2 (6 bases). The CDR3 has 14 amino acids. From germline, CDR1 is SSHAT and CDR2 FNYEAQ (reference sequence). The CDR3 spells CASSLDGGADTQYF. The CDR3 nucleotides read TGTGCTAGCAGCTTAGACGGGGGAGCAGATACGCAGTATTTT. The variable domain in full, with the rest retrieved from reference TRBV7-7 and TRBJ2-3, is GAGVSQSPRYKVTKRGQDVTLRCDPISSHATLYWYQQALGQGPEFLTYFNYEAQPDKSGLPSDRFSAERPEGSISTLTIQRTEQRDSAMYRCASSLDGGADTQYFGPGTRLTVL.